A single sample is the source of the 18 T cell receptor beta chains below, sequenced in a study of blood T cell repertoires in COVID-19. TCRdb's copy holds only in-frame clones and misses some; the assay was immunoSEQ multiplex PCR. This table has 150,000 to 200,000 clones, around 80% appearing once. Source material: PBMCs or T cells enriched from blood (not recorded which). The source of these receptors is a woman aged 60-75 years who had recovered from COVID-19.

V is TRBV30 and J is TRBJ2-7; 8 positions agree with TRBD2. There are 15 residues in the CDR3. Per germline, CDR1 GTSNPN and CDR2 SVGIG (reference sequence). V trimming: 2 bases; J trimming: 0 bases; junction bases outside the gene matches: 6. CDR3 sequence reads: CAWSREGGSSYEQYF. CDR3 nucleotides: TGTGCCTGGAGTCGGGAGGGGGGAAGCTCCTACGAGCAGTACTTC.

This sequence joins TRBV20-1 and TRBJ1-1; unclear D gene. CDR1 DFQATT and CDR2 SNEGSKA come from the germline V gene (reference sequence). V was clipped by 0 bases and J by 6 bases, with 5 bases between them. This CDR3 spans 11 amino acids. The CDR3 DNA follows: TGCAGTGCTAGAGATAGAGCTGAAGCTTTCTTT. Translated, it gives CSARDRAEAFF.

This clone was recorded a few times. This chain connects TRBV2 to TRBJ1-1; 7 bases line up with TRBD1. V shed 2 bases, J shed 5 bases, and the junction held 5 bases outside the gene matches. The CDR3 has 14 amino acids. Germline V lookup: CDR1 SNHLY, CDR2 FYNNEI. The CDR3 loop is CASSEQGGRTEAFF. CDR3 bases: TGTGCCAGCAGTGAACAGGGGGGTCGGACTGAAGCTTTCTTT.

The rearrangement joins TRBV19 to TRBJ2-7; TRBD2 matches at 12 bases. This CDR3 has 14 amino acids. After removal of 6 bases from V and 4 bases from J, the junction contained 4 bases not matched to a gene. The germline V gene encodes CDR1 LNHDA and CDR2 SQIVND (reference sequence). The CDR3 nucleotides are TGTGCCAGTAGCACTAGCGGGGGGCAGTACGAGCAGTACTTC. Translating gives CASSTSGGQYEQYF.

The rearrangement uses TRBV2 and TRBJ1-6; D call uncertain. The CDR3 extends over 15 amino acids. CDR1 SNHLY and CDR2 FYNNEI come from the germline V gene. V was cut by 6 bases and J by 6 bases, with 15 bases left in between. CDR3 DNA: TGTGCCAGCAGCCCTGGGCGGGCTTCTAATTCACCCCTCCACTTT. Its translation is CASSPGRASNSPLHF. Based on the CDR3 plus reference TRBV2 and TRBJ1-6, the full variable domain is EPEVTQTPSHQVTQMGQEVILRCVPISNHLYFYWYRQILGQKVEFLVSFYNNEISEKSEIFDDQFSVERPDGSNFTLKIRSTKLEDSAMYFCASSPGRASNSPLHFGNGTRLTVT.

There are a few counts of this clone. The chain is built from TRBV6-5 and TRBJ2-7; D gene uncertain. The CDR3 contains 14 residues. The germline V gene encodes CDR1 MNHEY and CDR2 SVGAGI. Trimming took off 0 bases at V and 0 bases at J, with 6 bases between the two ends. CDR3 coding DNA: TGTGCCAGCAGTTACTCTAGTAACTCCTACGAGCAGTACTTC. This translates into CASSYSSNSYEQYF.

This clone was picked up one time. The CDR3: CAISGTRGMGGYTF. The CDR3 nucleotides are TGTGCCATCAGTGGGACGAGGGGGATGGGTGGCTACACCTTC. This sequence joins TRBV10-3 and TRBJ1-2, with D possibly TRBD1 on 6 matching bases. Trimming took 4 bases from V and 7 from J, leaving 16 bases between them. The CDR3 contains 14 residues. Germline-derived CDR1 and CDR2 are ENHRY and SYGVKD.

CDR3 protein: CASSSTLLGGGYTF. The CDR3 DNA reads TGCGCCAGCAGCTCGACACTGCTAGGGGGTGGCTACACCTTC. The chain uses TRBV5-1 and TRBJ1-2, with D maybe TRBD1 (6 bases). This CDR3 is 14 amino acids long. Germline V CDR1 and CDR2: SGHRS, YFSETQ. The V gene lost 3 bases and the J gene lost 7 bases, with 16 bases spanning the gap.

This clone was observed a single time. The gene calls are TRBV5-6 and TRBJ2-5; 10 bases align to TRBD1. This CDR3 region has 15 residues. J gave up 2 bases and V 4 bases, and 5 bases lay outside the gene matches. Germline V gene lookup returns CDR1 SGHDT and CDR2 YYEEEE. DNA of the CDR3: TGTGCCAGCAGCACCGGGACAGGGGATCAAGAGACCCAGTACTTC. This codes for CASSTGTGDQETQYF.

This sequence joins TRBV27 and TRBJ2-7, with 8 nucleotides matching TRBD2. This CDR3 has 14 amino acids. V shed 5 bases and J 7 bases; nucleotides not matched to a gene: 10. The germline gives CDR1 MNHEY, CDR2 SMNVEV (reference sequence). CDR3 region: CASSPGTRGGEQYF. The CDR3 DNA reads TGTGCCAGCAGTCCCGGGACCCGGGGGGGAGAGCAGTACTTC.

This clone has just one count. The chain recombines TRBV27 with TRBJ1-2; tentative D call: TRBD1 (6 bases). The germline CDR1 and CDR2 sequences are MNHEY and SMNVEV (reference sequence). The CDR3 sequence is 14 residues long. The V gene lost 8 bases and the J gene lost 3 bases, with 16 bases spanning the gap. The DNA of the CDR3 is TGTGCCAGCGGCCTCGGGGGGGCAGACTATGGCTACACCTTC. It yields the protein CASGLGGADYGYTF.

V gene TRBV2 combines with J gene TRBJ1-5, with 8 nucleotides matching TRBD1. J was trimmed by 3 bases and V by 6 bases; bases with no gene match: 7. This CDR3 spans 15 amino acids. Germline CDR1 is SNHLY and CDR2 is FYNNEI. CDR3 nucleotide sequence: TGTGCCAGCAGCATACCGGGACAGGTCAATCAGCCCCAGCATTTT. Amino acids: CASSIPGQVNQPQHF. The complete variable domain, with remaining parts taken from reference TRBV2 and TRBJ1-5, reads EPEVTQTPSHQVTQMGQEVILRCVPISNHLYFYWYRQILGQKVEFLVSFYNNEISEKSEIFDDQFSVERPDGSNFTLKIRSTKLEDSAMYFCASSIPGQVNQPQHFGDGTRLSIL.

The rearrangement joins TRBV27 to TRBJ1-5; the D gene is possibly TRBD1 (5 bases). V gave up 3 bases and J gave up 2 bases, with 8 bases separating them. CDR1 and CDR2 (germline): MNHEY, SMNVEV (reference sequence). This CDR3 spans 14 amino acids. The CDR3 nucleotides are TGTGCCAGCAGTTTCGCGGGGGGCAATCAGCCCCAGCATTTT. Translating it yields CASSFAGGNQPQHF.

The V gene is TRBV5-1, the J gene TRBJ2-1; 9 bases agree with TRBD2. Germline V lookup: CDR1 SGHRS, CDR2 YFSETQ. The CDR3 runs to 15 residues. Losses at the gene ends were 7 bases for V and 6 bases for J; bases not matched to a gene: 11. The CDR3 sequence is CASATAGGPGNEQFF. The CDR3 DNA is TGCGCCAGCGCGACTGCGGGGGGGCCCGGCAATGAGCAGTTCTTC.

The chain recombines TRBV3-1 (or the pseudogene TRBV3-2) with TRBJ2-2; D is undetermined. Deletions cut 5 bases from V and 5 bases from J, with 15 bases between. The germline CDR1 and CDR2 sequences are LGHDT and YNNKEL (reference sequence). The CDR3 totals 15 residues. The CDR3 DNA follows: TGTGCCAGCAGCTACTCGCTCCAAGAAACCGGGGAGCTGTTTTTT. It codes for CASSYSLQETGELFF.

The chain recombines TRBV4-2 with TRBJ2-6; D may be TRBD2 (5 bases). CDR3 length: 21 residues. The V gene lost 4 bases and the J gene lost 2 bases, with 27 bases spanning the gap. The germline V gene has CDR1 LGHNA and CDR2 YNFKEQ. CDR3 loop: CASSLGILRSRTRAGANVLTF. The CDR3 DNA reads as TGTGCCAGCAGCCTAGGGATTTTGAGGAGTCGTACGAGGGCTGGGGCCAACGTCCTGACTTTC.

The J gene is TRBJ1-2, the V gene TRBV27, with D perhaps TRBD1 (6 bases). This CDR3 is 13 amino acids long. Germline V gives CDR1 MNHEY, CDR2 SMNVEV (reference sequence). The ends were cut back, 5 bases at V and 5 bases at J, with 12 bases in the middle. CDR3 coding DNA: TGTGCCAGCAGTCGAGACAGGTTATATGGCTACACCTTC. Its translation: CASSRDRLYGYTF.

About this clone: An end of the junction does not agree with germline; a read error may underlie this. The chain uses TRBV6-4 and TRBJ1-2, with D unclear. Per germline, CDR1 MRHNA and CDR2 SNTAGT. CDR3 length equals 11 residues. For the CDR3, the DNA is TGTGCCAGCAGTGCTAAGTATGGCTACACCTTC. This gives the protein CASSAKYGYTF.